This T cell receptor (beta chain) was retrieved from a study of human T cells and chemical hapten exposure. V lost 0 bases to trimming and J lost 11 bases, with 13 bases between them. Germline V CDR1 and CDR2: MNHNS, SASEGT. The CDR3 runs 13 residues. TCRdb re-called the RACE reads through MiXCR, storing one row per CDR3 protein. This sample has about 110,000 distinct CDR3 sequences, with roughly 9.6% found just once. Stated time point: patch test 1, 2 weeks after DPC sensitization. Stated treatment: therapeutic diphenylcyclopropenone sensitization with weekly scalp DPC. Sequencing used whole blood, obtained in connection with sensitization to the hapten diphenylcyclopropenone (DPC). The V call is TRBV6-1, the J call TRBJ1-1; D gene uncertain. This TCR derives from a woman aged 40 to 50 with alopecia areata. Some clones in this sample may be carry-over from other donors' samples. This CDR3 reads CASSEAMSLGAFF. Here the CDR3 DNA reads TGTGCCAGCAGTGAAGCGATGAGCCTGGGCGCTTTCTTT.